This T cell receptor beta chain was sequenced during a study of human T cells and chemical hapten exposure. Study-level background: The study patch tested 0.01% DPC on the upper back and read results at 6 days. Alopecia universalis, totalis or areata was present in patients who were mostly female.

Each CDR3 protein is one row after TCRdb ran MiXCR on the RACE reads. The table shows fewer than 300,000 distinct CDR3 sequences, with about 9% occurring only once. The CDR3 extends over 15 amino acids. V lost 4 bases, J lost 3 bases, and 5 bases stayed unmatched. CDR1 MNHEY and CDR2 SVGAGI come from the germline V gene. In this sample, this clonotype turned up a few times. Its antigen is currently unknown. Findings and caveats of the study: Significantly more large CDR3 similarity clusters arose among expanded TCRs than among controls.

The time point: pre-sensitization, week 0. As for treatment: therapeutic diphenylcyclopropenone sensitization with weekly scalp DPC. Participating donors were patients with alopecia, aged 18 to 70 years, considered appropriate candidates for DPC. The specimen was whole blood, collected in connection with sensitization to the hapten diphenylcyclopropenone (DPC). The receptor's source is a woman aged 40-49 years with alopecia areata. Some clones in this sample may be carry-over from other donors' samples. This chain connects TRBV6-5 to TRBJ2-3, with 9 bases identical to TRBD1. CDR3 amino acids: CASSSQGAVTDTQYF. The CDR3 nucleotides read TGTGCCAGCAGTTCACAGGGGGCGGTGACAGATACGCAGTATTTT.